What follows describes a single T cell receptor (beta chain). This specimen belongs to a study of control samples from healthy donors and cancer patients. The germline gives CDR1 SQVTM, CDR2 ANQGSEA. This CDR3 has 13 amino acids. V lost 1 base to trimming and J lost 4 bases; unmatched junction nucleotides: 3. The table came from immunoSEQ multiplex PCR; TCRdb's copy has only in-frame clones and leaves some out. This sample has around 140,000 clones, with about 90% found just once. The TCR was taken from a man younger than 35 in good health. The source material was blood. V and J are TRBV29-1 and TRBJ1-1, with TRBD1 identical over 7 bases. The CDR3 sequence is CSVEARGTTEAFF. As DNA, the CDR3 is TGCAGCGTTGAAGCCAGGGGGACCACTGAAGCTTTCTTT. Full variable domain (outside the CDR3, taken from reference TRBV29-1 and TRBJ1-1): SAVISQKPSRDICQRGTSLTIQCQVDSQVTMMFWYRQQPGQSLTLIATANQGSEATYESGFVIDKFPISRPNLTFSTLTVSNMSPEDSSIYLCSVEARGTTEAFFGQGTRLTVV.